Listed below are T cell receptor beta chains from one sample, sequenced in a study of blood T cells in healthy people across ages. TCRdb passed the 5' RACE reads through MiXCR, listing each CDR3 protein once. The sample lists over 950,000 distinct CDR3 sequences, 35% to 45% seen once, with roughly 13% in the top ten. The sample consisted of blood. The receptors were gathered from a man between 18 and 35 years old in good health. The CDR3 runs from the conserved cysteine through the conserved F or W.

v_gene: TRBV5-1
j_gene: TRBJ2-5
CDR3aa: CASSLLLAGDEQYF

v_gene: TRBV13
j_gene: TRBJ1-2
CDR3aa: CASSDWDSPNYGYTF

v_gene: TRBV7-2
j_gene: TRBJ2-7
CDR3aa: CASSPLKGTGTYEQYF

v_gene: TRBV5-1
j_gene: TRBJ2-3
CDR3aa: CASSRSQADTQYF

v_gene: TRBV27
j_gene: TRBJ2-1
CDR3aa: CASSLAAGGEQFF

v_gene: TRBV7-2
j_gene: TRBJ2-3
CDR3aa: CASSLSPGTLTDTQYF

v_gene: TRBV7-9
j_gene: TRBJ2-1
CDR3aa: CASSFRGASSYNEQFF

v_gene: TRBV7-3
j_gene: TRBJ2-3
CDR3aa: CASSLSPSGSTDTQYF

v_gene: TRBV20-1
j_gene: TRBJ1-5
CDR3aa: CSALTGYNQPQHF

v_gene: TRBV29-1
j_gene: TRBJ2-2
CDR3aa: CSVENVRAGELFF

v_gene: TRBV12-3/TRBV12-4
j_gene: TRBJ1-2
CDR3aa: CASSSNRDPNYGYTF

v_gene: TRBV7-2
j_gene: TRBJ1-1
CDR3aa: CASSFYRDRGNTEAFF

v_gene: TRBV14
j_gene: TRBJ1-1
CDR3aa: CASSQDPAGTTEAFF

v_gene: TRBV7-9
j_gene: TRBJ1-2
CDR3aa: CASSSRQALTKINYGYTF

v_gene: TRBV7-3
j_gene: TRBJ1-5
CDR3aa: CASSLSGQGINQPQHF

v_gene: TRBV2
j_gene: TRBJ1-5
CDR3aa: CASKRRGDSNQPQHF

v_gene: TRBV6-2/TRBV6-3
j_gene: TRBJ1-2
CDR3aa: CASSHREQPYGYTF

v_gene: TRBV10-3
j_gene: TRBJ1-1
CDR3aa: CAISGTENTEAFF

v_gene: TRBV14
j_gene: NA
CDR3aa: CASSLRDRGLRNIQYF